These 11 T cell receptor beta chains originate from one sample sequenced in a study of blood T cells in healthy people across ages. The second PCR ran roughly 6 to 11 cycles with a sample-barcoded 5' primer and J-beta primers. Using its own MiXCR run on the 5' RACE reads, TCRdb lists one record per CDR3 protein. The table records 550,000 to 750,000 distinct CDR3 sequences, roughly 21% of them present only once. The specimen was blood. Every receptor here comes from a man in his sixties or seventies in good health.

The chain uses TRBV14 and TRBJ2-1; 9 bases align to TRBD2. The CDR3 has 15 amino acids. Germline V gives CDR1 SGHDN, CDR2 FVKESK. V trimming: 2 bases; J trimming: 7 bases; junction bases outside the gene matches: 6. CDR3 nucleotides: TGTGCCAGCAGCCAACCGGGACTAGCTCTAAATGAGCAGTTCTTC. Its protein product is CASSQPGLALNEQFF.

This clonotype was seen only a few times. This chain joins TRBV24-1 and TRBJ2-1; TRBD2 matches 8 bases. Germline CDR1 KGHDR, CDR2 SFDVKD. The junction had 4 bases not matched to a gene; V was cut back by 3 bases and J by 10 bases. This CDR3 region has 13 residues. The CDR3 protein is CATSDPGLGEQFF. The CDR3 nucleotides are TGTGCCACCAGTGATCCGGGACTAGGCGAGCAGTTCTTC.

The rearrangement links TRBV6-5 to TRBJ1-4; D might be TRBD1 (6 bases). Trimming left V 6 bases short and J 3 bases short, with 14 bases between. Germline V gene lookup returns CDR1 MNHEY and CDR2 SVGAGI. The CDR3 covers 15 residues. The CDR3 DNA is TGTGCCAGCAGAGGCACAGGGACGTCTAATGAAAAACTGTTTTTT. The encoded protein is CASRGTGTSNEKLFF.

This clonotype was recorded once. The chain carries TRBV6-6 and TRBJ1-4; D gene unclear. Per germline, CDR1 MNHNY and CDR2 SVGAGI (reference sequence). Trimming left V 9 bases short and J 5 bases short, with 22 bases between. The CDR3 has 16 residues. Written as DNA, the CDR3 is TGTGCCAGTAGTCGTACCGCGGGAGAGCCAAATGAAAAACTGTTTTTT. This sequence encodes CASSRTAGEPNEKLFF.

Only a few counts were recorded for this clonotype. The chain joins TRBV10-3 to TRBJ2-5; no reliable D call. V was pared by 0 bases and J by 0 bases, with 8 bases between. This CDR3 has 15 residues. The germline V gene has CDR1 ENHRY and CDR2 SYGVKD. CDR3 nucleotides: TGTGCCATCAGTGAGTCTTACACGTACCAAGAGACCCAGTACTTC. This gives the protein CAISESYTYQETQYF.

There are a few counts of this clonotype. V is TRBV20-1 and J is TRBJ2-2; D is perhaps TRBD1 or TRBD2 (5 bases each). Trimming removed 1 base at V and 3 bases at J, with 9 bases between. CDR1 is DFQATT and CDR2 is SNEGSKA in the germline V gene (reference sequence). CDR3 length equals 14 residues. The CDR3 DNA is TGCAGTGCTAGAGGCCAGGGAGACACCGGGGAGCTGTTTTTT. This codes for CSARGQGDTGELFF.

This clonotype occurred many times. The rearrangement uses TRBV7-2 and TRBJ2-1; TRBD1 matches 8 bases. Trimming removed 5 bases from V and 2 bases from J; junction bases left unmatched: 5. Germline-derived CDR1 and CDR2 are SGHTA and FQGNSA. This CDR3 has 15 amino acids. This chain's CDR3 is CASSLGQGPYNEQFF. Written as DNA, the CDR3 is TGTGCCAGCAGCCTAGGACAGGGCCCCTACAATGAGCAGTTCTTC.

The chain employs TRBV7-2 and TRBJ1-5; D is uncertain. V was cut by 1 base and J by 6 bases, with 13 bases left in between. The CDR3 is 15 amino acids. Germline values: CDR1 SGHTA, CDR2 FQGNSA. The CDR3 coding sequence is TGTGCCAGCAGCTTAGATATTAGAGACGGTCAGCCCCAGCATTTT. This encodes CASSLDIRDGQPQHF.

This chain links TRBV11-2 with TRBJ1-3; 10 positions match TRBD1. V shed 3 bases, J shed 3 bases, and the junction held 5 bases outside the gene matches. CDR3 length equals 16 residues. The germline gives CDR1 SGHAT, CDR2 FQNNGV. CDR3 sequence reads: CASSFGTGVLGNTIYF. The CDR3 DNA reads TGTGCCAGCAGCTTTGGGACAGGGGTCCTTGGAAACACCATATATTTT.

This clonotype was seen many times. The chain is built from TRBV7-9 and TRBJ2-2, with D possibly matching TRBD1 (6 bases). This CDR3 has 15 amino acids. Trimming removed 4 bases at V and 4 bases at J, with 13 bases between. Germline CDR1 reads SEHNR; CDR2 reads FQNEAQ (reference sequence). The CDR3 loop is CASSSITGPTGELFF. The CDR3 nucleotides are TGTGCCAGCAGCTCTATCACAGGGCCCACCGGGGAGCTGTTTTTT.

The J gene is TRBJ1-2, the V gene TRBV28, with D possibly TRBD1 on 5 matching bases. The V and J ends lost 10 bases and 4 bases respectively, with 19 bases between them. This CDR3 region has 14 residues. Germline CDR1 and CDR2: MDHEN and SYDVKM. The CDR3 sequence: CATAIPAGSYGYTF. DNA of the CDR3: TGTGCCACCGCAATTCCAGCAGGGAGCTATGGCTACACCTTC.